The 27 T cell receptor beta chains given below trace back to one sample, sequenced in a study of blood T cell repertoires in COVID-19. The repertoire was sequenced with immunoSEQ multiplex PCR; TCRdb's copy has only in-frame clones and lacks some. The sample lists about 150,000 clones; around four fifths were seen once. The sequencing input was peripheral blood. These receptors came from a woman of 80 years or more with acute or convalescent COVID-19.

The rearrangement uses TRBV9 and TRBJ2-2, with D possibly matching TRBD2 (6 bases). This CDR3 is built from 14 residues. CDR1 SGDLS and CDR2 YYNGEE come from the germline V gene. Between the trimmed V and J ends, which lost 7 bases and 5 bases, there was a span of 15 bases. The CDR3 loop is CASQEGIGTGELFF. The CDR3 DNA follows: TGTGCCAGCCAGGAGGGGATCGGGACCGGGGAGCTGTTTTTT. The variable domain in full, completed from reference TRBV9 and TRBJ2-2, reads DSGVTQTPKHLITATGQRVTLRCSPRSGDLSVYWYQQSLDQGLQFLIQYYNGEERAKGNILERFSAQQFPDLHSELNLSSLELGDSALYFCASQEGIGTGELFFGEGSRLTVL.

CDR3 sequence: CSVGLAGDSETQYF. CDR3 nucleotide sequence: TGCAGCGTTGGCCTAGCGGGAGACTCGGAGACCCAGTACTTC. This chain joins TRBV29-1 and TRBJ2-5; 10 nucleotides line up with TRBD2. Germline CDR1 SQVTM, CDR2 ANQGSEA. This CDR3 contains 14 residues. The V segment lost 4 bases and the J segment 5 bases; nucleotides outside the gene matches: 7.

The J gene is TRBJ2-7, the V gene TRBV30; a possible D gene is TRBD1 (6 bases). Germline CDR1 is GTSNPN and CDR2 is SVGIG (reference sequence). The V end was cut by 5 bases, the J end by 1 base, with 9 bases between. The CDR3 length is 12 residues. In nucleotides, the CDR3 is TGTGCCTGGGGAAGGGGGTCCTACGAGCAGTACTTC. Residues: CAWGRGSYEQYF.

The CDR3, as DNA: TGTGCCAGCATCCTAAACCAGGGGCGGCGGGAAAAACTGTTTTTT. It is translated as CASILNQGRREKLFF. The chain carries TRBV6-5 and TRBJ1-4; maybe TRBD1 (6 bases). From germline, CDR1 is MNHEY and CDR2 SVGAGI. The CDR3 consists of 15 residues. Trimming took 7 bases from V and 8 from J, leaving 20 bases between them.

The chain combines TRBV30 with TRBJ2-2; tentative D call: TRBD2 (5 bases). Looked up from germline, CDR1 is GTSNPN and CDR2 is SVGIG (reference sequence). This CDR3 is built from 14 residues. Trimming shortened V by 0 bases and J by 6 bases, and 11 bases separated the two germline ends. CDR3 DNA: TGTGCCTGGAGTGTACAGTGGGGAGCCGGGGAGCTGTTTTTT. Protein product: CAWSVQWGAGELFF.

The CDR3 here is CASSYNPDSIGEQYF. The CDR3 DNA is TGTGCCAGTAGCTACAACCCGGACAGTATCGGCGAGCAGTACTTC. V is TRBV19 and J is TRBJ2-7; tentative D call: TRBD1 (6 bases). CDR3 size: 15 residues. Trimming cost V 6 bases and J 6 bases, with 21 bases left between them. CDR1 and CDR2 (germline): LNHDA, SQIVND (reference sequence).

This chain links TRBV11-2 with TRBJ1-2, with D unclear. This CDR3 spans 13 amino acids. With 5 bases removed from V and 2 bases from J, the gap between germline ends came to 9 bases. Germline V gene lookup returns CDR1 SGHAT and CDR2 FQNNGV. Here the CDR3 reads CASSPPLNYGYTF. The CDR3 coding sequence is TGTGCCAGCAGCCCCCCACTCAACTATGGCTACACCTTC.

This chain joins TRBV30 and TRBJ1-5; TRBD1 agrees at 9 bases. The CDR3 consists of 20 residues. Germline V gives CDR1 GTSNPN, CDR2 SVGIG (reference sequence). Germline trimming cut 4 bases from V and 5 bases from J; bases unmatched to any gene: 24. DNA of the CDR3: TGTGCCTGGACATCGGGACAGGGAATCGGCGGACTTGGGCCGGATCAGCCCCAGCATTTT. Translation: CAWTSGQGIGGLGPDQPQHF.

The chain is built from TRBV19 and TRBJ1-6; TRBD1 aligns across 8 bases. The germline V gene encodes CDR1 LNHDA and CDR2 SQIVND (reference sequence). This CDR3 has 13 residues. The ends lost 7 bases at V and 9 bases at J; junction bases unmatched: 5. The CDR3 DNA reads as TGTGCCAGTACTGGCCAGGGGGCTTCACCCCTCCACTTT. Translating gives CASTGQGASPLHF. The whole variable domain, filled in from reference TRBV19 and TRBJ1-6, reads DGGITQSPKYLFRKEGQNVTLSCEQNLNHDAMYWYRQDPGQGLRLIYYSQIVNDFQKGDIAEGYSVSREKKESFPLTVTSAQKNPTAFYLCASTGQGASPLHFGNGTRLTVT.

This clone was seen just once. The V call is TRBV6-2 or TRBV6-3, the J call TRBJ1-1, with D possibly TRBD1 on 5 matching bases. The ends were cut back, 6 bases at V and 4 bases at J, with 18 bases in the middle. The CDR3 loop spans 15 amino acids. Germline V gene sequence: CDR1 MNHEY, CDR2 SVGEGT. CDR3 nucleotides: TGTGCCAGCAGCTTCCCCGACGGGGGTCTCACTGAAGCTTTCTTT. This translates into CASSFPDGGLTEAFF.

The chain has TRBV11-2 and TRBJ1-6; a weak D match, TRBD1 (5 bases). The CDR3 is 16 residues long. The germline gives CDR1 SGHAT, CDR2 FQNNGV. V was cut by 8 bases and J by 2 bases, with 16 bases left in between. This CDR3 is CASHNGGTTYNSPLHF. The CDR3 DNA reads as TGTGCCAGCCATAACGGGGGGACCACCTATAATTCACCCCTCCACTTT.

The CDR3 is CAWTLFTGTNTEAFF. The CDR3 DNA sequence: TGTGCCTGGACCCTATTCACAGGGACGAACACTGAAGCTTTCTTT. This chain joins TRBV30 and TRBJ1-1; maybe TRBD1 (6 bases). CDR1 and CDR2 (germline): GTSNPN, SVGIG (reference sequence). Trimming stripped 4 bases from V and 1 base from J, with 16 bases between. There are 15 residues in the CDR3.

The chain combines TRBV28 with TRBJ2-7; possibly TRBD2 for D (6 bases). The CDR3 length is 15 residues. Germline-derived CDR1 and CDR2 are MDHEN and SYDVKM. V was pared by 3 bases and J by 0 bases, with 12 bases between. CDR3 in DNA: TGTGCCAGCAGTTTTGTGGGGAGGTTCTCCTACGAGCAGTACTTC. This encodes CASSFVGRFSYEQYF.

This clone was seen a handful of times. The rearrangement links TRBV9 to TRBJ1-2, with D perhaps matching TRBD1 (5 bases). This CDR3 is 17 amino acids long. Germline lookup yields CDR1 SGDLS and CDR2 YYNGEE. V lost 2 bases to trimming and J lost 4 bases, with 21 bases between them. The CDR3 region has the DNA TGTGCCAGCAGCGTCGACATGGACATTACGATGGGCTATGGCTACACCTTC. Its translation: CASSVDMDITMGYGYTF.

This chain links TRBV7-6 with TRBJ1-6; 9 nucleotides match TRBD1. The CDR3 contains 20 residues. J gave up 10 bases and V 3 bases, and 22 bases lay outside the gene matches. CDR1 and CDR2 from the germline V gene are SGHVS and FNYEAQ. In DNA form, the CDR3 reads TGTGCCAGCAGCTTGGGGGCCGACCCGGGACAGGGATTAGGTGGATCACCCCTCCACTTT. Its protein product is CASSLGADPGQGLGGSPLHF.

DNA for the CDR3: TGTGCCAGCAGCTTAGATTGGCCTGAAGCTTTCTTT. Translation gives CASSLDWPEAFF. The chain combines TRBV11-2 with TRBJ1-1; no reliable D call. Germline values: CDR1 SGHAT, CDR2 FQNNGV. V lost 0 bases, J lost 6 bases, and 5 bases lay in between. This CDR3 contains 12 residues. Drawing the rest from reference TRBV11-2 and TRBJ1-1, the complete variable domain is EAGVAQSPRYKIIEKRQSVAFWCNPISGHATLYWYQQILGQGPKLLIQFQNNGVVDDSQLPKDRFSAERLKGVDSTLKIQPAKLEDSAVYLCASSLDWPEAFFGQGTRLTVV.

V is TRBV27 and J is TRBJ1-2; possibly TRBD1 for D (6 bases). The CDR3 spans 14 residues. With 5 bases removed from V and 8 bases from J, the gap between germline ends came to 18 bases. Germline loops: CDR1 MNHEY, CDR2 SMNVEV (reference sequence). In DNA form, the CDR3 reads TGTGCCAGCAGTCTTCAGGGGTCGCGTGGGGGCTACACCTTC. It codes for CASSLQGSRGGYTF.

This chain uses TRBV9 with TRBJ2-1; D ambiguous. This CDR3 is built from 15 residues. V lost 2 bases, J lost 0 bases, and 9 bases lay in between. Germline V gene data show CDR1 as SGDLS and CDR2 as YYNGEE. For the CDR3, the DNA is TGTGCCAGCAGCGTTAGCATGGGCTCCTACAATGAGCAGTTCTTC. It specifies CASSVSMGSYNEQFF.

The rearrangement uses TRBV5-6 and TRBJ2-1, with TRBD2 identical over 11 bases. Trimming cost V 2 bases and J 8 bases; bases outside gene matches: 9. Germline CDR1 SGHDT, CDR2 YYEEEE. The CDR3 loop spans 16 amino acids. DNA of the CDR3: TGTGCCAGCAGCTTCTATACTAGCGGGAGTGGCGATGAGCAGTTCTTC. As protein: CASSFYTSGSGDEQFF.

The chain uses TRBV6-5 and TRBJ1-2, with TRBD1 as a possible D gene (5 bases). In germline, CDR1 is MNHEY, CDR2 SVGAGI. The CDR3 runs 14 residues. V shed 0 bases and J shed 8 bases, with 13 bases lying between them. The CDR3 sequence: CASSYSVPGGGYTF. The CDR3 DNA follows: TGTGCCAGCAGTTACTCCGTCCCGGGGGGGGGCTACACCTTC.

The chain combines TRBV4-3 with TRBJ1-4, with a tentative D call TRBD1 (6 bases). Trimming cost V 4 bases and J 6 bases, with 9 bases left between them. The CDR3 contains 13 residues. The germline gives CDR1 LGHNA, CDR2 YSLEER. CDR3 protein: CASSLYRDEKLFF. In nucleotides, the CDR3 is TGCGCCAGCAGCCTATACAGGGATGAAAAACTGTTTTTT.

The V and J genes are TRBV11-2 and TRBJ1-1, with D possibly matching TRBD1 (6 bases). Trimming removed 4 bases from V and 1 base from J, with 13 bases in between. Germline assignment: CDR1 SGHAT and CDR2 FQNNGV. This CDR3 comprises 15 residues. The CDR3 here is CASSSSGGANTEAFF. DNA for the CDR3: TGTGCCAGCAGCTCGAGTGGGGGGGCGAACACTGAAGCTTTCTTT.

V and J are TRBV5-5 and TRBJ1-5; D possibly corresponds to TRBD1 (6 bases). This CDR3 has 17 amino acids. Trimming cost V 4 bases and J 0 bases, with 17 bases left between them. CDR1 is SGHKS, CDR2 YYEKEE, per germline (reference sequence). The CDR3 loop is CASSPDGTSYSNQPQHF. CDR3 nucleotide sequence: TGTGCCAGCAGCCCCGACGGGACATCATATAGCAATCAGCCCCAGCATTTT.

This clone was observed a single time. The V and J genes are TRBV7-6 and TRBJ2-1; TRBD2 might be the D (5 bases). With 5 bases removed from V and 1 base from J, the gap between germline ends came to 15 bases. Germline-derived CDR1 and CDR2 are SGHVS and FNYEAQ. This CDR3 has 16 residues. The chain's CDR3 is CASSGFAGPSYNEQFF. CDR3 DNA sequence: TGTGCCAGCAGCGGGTTCGCGGGTCCTTCCTACAATGAGCAGTTCTTC.

This CDR3 is CARSLATGGEDGYTF. CDR3 sequence (DNA): TGTGCCAGAAGCTTGGCAACCGGGGGTGAAGATGGCTACACCTTC. V usage is TRBV5-3 and J usage is TRBJ1-2; D perhaps matches TRBD1 (5 bases). TRBV5-3 is filed as an ORF, its function uncertain. V lost 0 bases, J lost 6 bases, and 15 bases lay in between. This CDR3 spans 15 amino acids.

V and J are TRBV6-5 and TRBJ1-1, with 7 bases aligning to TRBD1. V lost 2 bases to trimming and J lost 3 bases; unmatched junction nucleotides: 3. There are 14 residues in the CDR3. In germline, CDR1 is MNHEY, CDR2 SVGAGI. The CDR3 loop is CASSYDREHTEAFF. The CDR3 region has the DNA TGTGCCAGCAGTTACGACAGGGAGCACACTGAAGCTTTCTTT.

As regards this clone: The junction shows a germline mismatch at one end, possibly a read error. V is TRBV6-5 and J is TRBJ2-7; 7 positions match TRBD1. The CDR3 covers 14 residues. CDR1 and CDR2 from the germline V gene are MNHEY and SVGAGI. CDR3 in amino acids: CAGRTGDSSYEQYF. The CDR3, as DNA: TGTGCCGGCAGGACAGGCGATAGCTCCTACGAGCAGTACTTC.